This TCR beta chain derives from a study of T cell responses to AZD1222 COVID-19 vaccine. Only in-frame clones appear in the TCRdb table, and some are missing; sequencing was by immunoSEQ multiplex PCR. Seen here are about 140,000 clones, approximately 89% observed once, and the top ten hold approximately 1.2%. To note about this clone: What it recognizes is unknown.

Trimming removed 3 bases at V and 7 bases at J, with 13 bases between. The germline CDR1 and CDR2 sequences are LNHDA and SQIVND (reference sequence). The CDR3 sequence is 15 residues long. Second doses that came at about 4 or about 12 weeks were put together. Broader study findings: There were mostly white British donors and more females than males, and clonal diversity was possibly underestimated.

The V and J genes are TRBV19 and TRBJ1-6; tentatively, D is TRBD1 (5 bases). Sequenced material: peripheral blood, taken 28 days after the second AZD1222 dose. The receptor was derived from an adult who received the AZD1222 COVID-19 vaccine. The CDR3 coding sequence is TGTGCCAGTAGTATGGAACAGGCCGAAAATTCACCCCTCCACTTT. Amino acids: CASSMEQAENSPLHF.